Below are 22 T cell receptor beta chains sequenced from a single sample in a study of tumor and adjacent non-tumor tissue in lung cancer. A modified ARM-PCR protocol with three rounds of nested PCR amplified TCRbeta. TCRdb itself ran the multiplex PCR reads through MiXCR, one entry per CDR3 protein. The sample contains roughly 90,000 distinct CDR3 sequences, more than 75% of which appear only once. No cell sorting was done before RNA was extracted from the tissue. More than 3 cm separated this lung sample from the edge of the tumor. The sequenced sample was distant non-tumor lung tissue. The receptors shown here come from a woman aged 50 to 60 with non-small cell lung cancer.

On this clonotype itself: One end of the junction varies from germline; a read error may be responsible. The J gene is TRBJ2-6, the V gene TRBV6-2 or TRBV6-3; a weak D match, TRBD1 (5 bases). Per germline, CDR1 MNHEY and CDR2 SVGEGT. CDR3 length: 17 amino acids. The CDR3 here is CVSSQSGTFSGANLLTF. As DNA, the CDR3 is TGTGTCAGCAGTCAATCAGGTACTTTCTCTGGGGCCAACCTCCTGACTTTC.

The chain carries TRBV6-2 or TRBV6-3 and TRBJ2-7; D is uncertain. The germline CDR1 and CDR2 sequences are MNHEY and SVGEGT. The CDR3 totals 11 residues. The CDR3 is CTRGLGKEQYF. As DNA, the CDR3 is TGTACCCGCGGCTTGGGGAAAGAGCAGTACTTC.

To note about this clonotype: This CDR3 fails to terminate in the conserved phenylalanine or tryptophan, so it likely reflects a read error. No DNA is shown, since the ends of the CDR3 on it are uncertain; the CDR3 is the one TCRdb lists. The CDR3 loop is CASSHPGQGVETQCY. The gene calls are TRBV4-1 and TRBJ2-5; the table's D gene call, TRBD1, was not cross checked with the DNA. Both ends counted, the CDR3 spans 15 residues. Germline CDR1 reads MGHRA; CDR2 reads YSYEKL.

A remark on this clonotype: The junction and the germline gene differ at one end; a read error may be behind it. The V call is TRBV7-9, the J call TRBJ2-1; D not resolved. The germline V gene encodes CDR1 SEHNR and CDR2 FQNEAQ (reference sequence). The CDR3 sequence is 16 residues long. The chain's CDR3 is CASNLAPFHPYNEQFF. The CDR3 DNA sequence: TGTGCCAGCAACTTAGCACCCTTCCACCCCTACAATGAGCAGTTCTTC.

For this clonotype: A read error may be the cause here, since a much bigger clone is one base away. The genes are TRBV5-1 and TRBJ2-3; D may be TRBD2 (6 bases). This CDR3 has 16 amino acids. With 0 bases removed from V and 6 bases from J, the gap between germline ends came to 17 bases. Germline-derived CDR1 and CDR2 are SGHRS and YFSETQ. For the CDR3, the DNA is TGCGCCAGCAGCTTGGTAGACGGTACTAGCATGGATACGCAGTATTTT. It is translated as CASSLVDGTSMDTQYF.

This clonotype was recorded only once. Because it lacks the conserved phenylalanine or tryptophan at the end, this CDR3 is likely a read error. The chain combines TRBV28 with TRBJ1-5; D unresolved. Trimming cost V 10 bases and J 10 bases, with 14 bases left between them. Germline-derived CDR1 and CDR2 are MDHEN and SYDVKM. This CDR3 comprises 11 residues. CDR3 nucleotides: TGTGCCAATCCCCTAATGGATCCCCAGCATATT. Amino acids: CANPLMDPQHI.

In regard to this clonotype: The conserved final phenylalanine or tryptophan is absent from the CDR3, which likely points to a read error. The DNA is left out, because the CDR3 cannot be placed on it with certainty; the CDR3 is given as TCRdb lists it. This chain uses TRBV12-3 or TRBV12-4 with TRBJ1-2. From its first to its last residue, the CDR3 has 13 amino acids. This CDR3 is CASLPRSLYGSTL.

The table lists this clonotype with a count of one. The chain carries TRBV5-1 and TRBJ2-3; TRBD2 agrees at 9 bases. The germline V gene encodes CDR1 SGHRS and CDR2 YFSETQ. V dropped 0 bases and J dropped 5; count of bases not matched to a gene: 7. This CDR3 has 16 amino acids. The DNA of the CDR3 is TGCGCCAGCAGCTTGGGCGGGAGGGCCGGGGAAGATACGCAGTATTTT. Translation gives CASSLGGRAGEDTQYF.

The chain couples TRBV12-3 or TRBV12-4 to TRBJ2-5, with unresolved D. The CDR3 totals 11 residues. Between the trimmed V and J ends, which lost 6 bases and 10 bases, there was a span of 12 bases. The DNA for the CDR3 is TGTGCCAGCAGAAGGAAAGGGATCCAGTACTTC. Residues: CASRRKGIQYF.

For this clonotype: This may stem from a read error, because a much larger clone lies one nucleotide away. The chain has TRBV24-1 and TRBJ2-2; D might be TRBD2 (6 bases). Germline lookup yields CDR1 KGHDR and CDR2 SFDVKD. This CDR3 contains 15 residues. In DNA form, the CDR3 reads TGTGCCACCAGTGAGGCAGGGAGGCACACCGGGGAGCTGCTTTTT. It encodes CATSEAGRHTGELLF.

In this sample, this clonotype turned up many times. The junction departs from the called germline gene at one end, perhaps through a read error. The rearrangement joins TRBV5-4 to TRBJ1-1, with 7 bases aligning to TRBD1. This CDR3 comprises 14 residues. CDR1 is SGHNT, CDR2 YYREEE, per germline (reference sequence). CDR3 sequence reads: CAGSLVRGRTEAFF. CDR3 nucleotide sequence: TGTGCCGGCAGCTTGGTAAGGGGGCGGACTGAAGCTTTCTTT.

Concerning this clonotype itself: One base away lies a much larger clone, so this may be a sequencing read error. J is TRBJ1-2 and V is TRBV5-1; D unresolved. Germline loops: CDR1 SGHRS, CDR2 YFSETQ. This CDR3 is built from 13 residues. The CDR3 sequence is CATSPGDTAGYTF. The CDR3 bases are TGCGCCACCAGCCCGGGTGATACCGCTGGCTACACCTTC.

This clonotype occurred many times. The chain has TRBV28 and TRBJ2-1; tentatively, D is TRBD2 (6 bases). CDR1 and CDR2 (germline): MDHEN, SYDVKM. With 8 bases removed from V and 0 bases from J, the gap between germline ends came to 11 bases. The CDR3 sequence is 14 residues long. The DNA for the CDR3 is TGTGCCAGCTACCCCGGGGGCTCCTACAATGAGCAGTTCTTC. Amino acids: CASYPGGSYNEQFF.

The chain carries TRBV4-1 and TRBJ2-3, with 8 bases identical to TRBD1. CDR3 length: 15 residues. Germline V gives CDR1 MGHRA, CDR2 YSYEKL. The CDR3 nucleotides are TGCGCAAGCTGCCAATCGGGACAGGGCACAGATACGCAGTATTTT. This codes for CASCQSGQGTDTQYF.

V gene TRBV12-3 or TRBV12-4 combines with J gene TRBJ2-7; TRBD1 or TRBD2 may be the D gene (6 bases each). Trimming took 3 bases from V and 10 from J, leaving 16 bases between them. This CDR3 has 13 amino acids. CDR3 sequence (DNA): TGTGCCAGCAGTTTGGGGGGCAACTACAACCAGTACTTC. Its protein product is CASSLGGNYNQYF.

The chain uses TRBV20-1 and TRBJ2-7; D remains ambiguous. With 5 bases removed from V and 3 bases from J, the gap between germline ends came to 14 bases. This CDR3 has 13 amino acids. Per the germline V gene, CDR1 is DFQATT and CDR2 is SNEGSKA (reference sequence). CDR3 DNA: TGCAGTGCTCGTATTCTAGATTTCTACGAGCAGTACTTC. It codes for CSARILDFYEQYF.

With respect to this clonotype: The junction differs from germline at one of its ends, possibly a read error. The CDR3 here is CASSLDQAGGPQEQFF. Here the CDR3 DNA reads TGTGCCAGTAGTTTAGATCAAGCGGGAGGGCCACAGGAGCAGTTCTTC. The V gene is TRBV12-3 or TRBV12-4, the J gene TRBJ2-1; the match to TRBD2 covers 10 bases. The CDR3 sequence is 16 residues long.

Notes on this clonotype: Sequence at one end of the junction differs from germline and may be a read error. This chain links TRBV7-6 with TRBJ2-2; TRBD2 might be the D (5 bases). The CDR3 length is 13 residues. From germline, CDR1 is SGHVS and CDR2 FNYEAQ. The CDR3 sequence: CASNFLGTGKLFF. CDR3 in DNA: TGTGCCAGCAACTTCCTGGGCACCGGGAAGCTGTTTTTT.

Comment on this clonotype: The missing conserved phenylalanine or tryptophan at the end of this CDR3 makes a read error likely. The limits of the CDR3 on the DNA are not certain, so only TCRdb's listed CDR3 is given. V usage is TRBV29-1 and J usage is TRBJ2-5; the table's D gene call, TRBD1, was not cross checked with the DNA. Germline V gives CDR1 SQVTM, CDR2 ANQGSEA. The CDR3 spans 12 amino acids, including both terminal residues. The CDR3 spells CSVGTGVKTKYI.

About this clonotype itself: This may be a read error, as it is one base from a much larger clone. J is TRBJ2-7 and V is TRBV7-9; possibly TRBD1 for D (5 bases). Germline loops: CDR1 SEHNR, CDR2 FQNEAQ (reference sequence). The CDR3 has 13 residues. This chain's CDR3 is CSSSSAWWGVQYF. The CDR3 region has the DNA TGTTCCAGCAGCTCGGCGTGGTGGGGCGTGCAGTACTTC.

This clonotype was detected a few times. One junction end does not reproduce the germline sequence, and a read error may be involved. V usage is TRBV5-1 and J usage is TRBJ2-6, with 10 bases matching TRBD2. Germline V lookup: CDR1 SGHRS, CDR2 YFSETQ. This CDR3 region has 16 residues. The CDR3, as DNA: TGCGCCAGCAGCTCCACTAGCGGGACTGGGGCCAACGTCCTGATTTTC. It codes for CASSSTSGTGANVLIF.

In regard to this clonotype: The junction shows a germline mismatch at one end, possibly a read error. The V call is TRBV4-1, the J call TRBJ2-3; 8 bases map to TRBD1. This CDR3 region has 15 residues. Germline CDR1 is MGHRA and CDR2 is YSYEKL. This CDR3 reads CASNQDGQGTGTQYF. The CDR3 nucleotides read TGCGCCAGCAACCAAGATGGGCAGGGGACAGGTACGCAGTATTTT.